These 9 T cell receptor beta chains were sequenced from one sample in a study of regulatory T cells in long-lasting Graves disease. Time point defined: newly diagnosed GD, antithyroid drugs for less than 3 months. Scientists built the TCR library using RNA that was extracted from PBMCs. To make TCR beta libraries, researchers used iRepertoire HTBI primers and Arm-PCR of CDR3 regions. TCRdb analysed the multiplex PCR reads with MiXCR anew, one entry per CDR3 protein. The repertoire holds hundreds of thousands of distinct CDR3 sequences, with over 15% as singletons. The data were also submitted as part of a second study, on T cells in Graves' hyperthyroidism and ophthalmopathy.

Specimen: peripheral blood mononuclear cells (PBMCs), collected at new diagnosis, from a patient treated with antithyroid drugs. The origin of the receptors is a man aged 35 to 55 with Graves disease.

Comment on this clonotype: This may come from a read error, since a much larger clone is one base off. This chain links TRBV12-3 or TRBV12-4 with TRBJ2-5, with D possibly matching TRBD1 (6 bases). CDR3 length equals 13 residues. CDR3 DNA sequence: TGTGCCAGCAGCCAGGGACATAGGGAGACCCAGTGCTTC. Protein product: CASSQGHRETQCF.

A note on this clonotype: A much bigger clone sits one base away, suggesting this may be a read error. The chain is built from TRBV7-2 and TRBJ2-3; D may correspond to TRBD1 or TRBD2 (7 bases each). The germline V gene encodes CDR1 SGHTA and CDR2 FQGNSA. This CDR3 has 16 residues. CDR3 coding DNA: TGTGCCAGCAGCCCAGGGGGGAGGGGAAGGAGGGATACGCGGTATTTT. Protein sequence: CASSPGGRGRRDTRYF.

The chain links TRBV5-6 to TRBJ2-5, with no clear D. The germline gives CDR1 SGHDT, CDR2 YYEEEE. Trimming left V 4 bases short and J 5 bases short, with 12 bases between. The CDR3 runs 13 residues. CDR3 sequence (DNA): TGTGCCAGCAGCCTGCGAGAGAGGGAGACCCAGTACTTC. This codes for CASSLRERETQYF.

This clonotype was observed at least ten times. The chain is built from TRBV24-1 and TRBJ1-1; D remains ambiguous. CDR3 length equals 13 residues. Germline CDR1 is KGHDR and CDR2 is SFDVKD. V lost 4 bases and J 4 bases, leaving 9 bases between the germline ends. DNA for the CDR3: TGTGCCACCAGTGACCATTCCGGCACTGAAGCTTTCTTT. This sequence encodes CATSDHSGTEAFF.

This clonotype has at least ten counts. V and J are TRBV20-1 and TRBJ1-4; D is perhaps TRBD1 (5 bases). The CDR3 runs to 13 residues. V was trimmed by 4 bases and J by 4 bases, leaving 10 bases between them. Germline-derived CDR1 and CDR2 are DFQATT and SNEGSKA (reference sequence). The CDR3 region is CSANEGDNEKLFF. CDR3 nucleotides: TGCAGTGCTAACGAAGGGGATAATGAAAAACTGTTTTTT.

On this clonotype itself: Possible read error: a much larger clone is one base away. This chain joins TRBV7-8 and TRBJ2-7; D ambiguous. Trimming cost V 0 bases and J 3 bases, with 12 bases left between them. CDR1 SGHVS and CDR2 FQNEAQ come from the germline V gene. The CDR3 runs to 15 residues. This chain's CDR3 is CASSLAYQERYEQYF. The DNA for the CDR3 is TGTGCCAGCAGCTTAGCGTATCAGGAGCGCTACGAGCAGTACTTC.

Here the CDR3 reads CAITSPGYFGYTF. CDR3 sequence (DNA): TGTGCCATCACCAGCCCAGGGTACTTTGGCTACACCTTC. This chain uses TRBV10-3 with TRBJ1-2; TRBD1 is a possible D gene (5 bases). V gave up 7 bases and J gave up 7 bases, with 16 bases separating them. The CDR3 has 13 residues. Germline V gene data show CDR1 as ENHRY and CDR2 as SYGVKD.

The CDR3 region is CASTKGSSYNSPLHF. The CDR3 bases are TGCGCCAGCACGAAGGGGAGCTCCTATAATTCACCCCTCCACTTT. The chain couples TRBV5-1 to TRBJ1-6; D is possibly TRBD1 (5 bases). CDR3 length: 15 amino acids. The germline V gene has CDR1 SGHRS and CDR2 YFSETQ. Trimming left V 6 bases short and J 0 bases short, with 10 bases between.

Notes on this clonotype: Since a far larger clone is one base different, this is likely a read error. The gene calls are TRBV27 and TRBJ2-5; D possibly corresponds to TRBD1 (5 bases). With the DNA end fitting TRBJ2-1 better, the J assignment may be wrong. Germline V gene lookup returns CDR1 MNHEY and CDR2 SMNVEV (reference sequence). The CDR3 has 15 amino acids. The CDR3, as DNA: TGTGCCAGCAGTCCTCAGGGCACCCGTACCTACGAGCAGTTCTTC. Translating gives CASSPQGTRTYEQFF.